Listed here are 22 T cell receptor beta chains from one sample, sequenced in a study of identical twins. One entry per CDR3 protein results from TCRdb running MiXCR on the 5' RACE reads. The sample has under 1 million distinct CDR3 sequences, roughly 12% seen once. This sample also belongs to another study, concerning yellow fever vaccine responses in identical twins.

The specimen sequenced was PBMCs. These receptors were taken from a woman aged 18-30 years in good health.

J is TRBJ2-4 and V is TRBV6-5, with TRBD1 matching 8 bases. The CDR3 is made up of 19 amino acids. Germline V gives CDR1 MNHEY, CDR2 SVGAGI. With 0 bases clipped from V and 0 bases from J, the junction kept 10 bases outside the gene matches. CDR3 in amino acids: CASSYSGTGAPVAKNIQYF. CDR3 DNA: TGTGCCAGCAGTTACTCGGGGACAGGCGCCCCAGTAGCCAAAAACATTCAGTACTTC.

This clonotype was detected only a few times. The CDR3 nucleotides are TGCAGTGCTACCAGAGTGGGGGCGAACACTGAAGCTTTCTTT. Translating it yields CSATRVGANTEAFF. V and J are TRBV20-1 and TRBJ1-1; the D gene is possibly TRBD1 (6 bases). The V end lost 4 bases, the J end lost 1 base, and 13 bases lay between the germline ends. The CDR3 loop spans 14 amino acids. Germline CDR1 reads DFQATT; CDR2 reads SNEGSKA (reference sequence).

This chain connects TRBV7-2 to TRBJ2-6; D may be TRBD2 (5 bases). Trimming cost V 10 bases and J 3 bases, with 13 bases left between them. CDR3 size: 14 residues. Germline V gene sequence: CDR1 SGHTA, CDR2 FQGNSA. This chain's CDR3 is CAIATGYGANVLTF. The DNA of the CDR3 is TGTGCCATCGCCACGGGGTATGGGGCCAACGTCCTGACTTTC.

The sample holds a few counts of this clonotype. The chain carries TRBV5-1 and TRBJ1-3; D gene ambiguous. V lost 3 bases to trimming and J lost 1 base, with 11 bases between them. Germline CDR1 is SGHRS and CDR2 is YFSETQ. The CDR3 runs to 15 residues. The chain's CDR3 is CASSSESSSGNTIYF. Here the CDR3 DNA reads TGCGCCAGCAGCTCCGAGAGTTCATCTGGAAACACCATATATTTT.

The CDR3 region is CASSVAPAGGSTDTQYF. CDR3 DNA: TGTGCCAGCAGCGTAGCTCCCGCGGGGGGGAGCACAGATACGCAGTATTTT. This chain links TRBV9 with TRBJ2-3, with 9 bases lining up with TRBD2. V lost 0 bases to trimming and J lost 0 bases; unmatched junction nucleotides: 5. The CDR3 is 17 residues long. Germline assignment: CDR1 SGDLS and CDR2 YYNGEE.

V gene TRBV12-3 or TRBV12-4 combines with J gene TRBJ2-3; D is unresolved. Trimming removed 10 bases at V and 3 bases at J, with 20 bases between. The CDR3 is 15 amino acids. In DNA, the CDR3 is TGTGCCACCACGCGAATGGGTCGGGTAACAGATACGCAGTATTTT. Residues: CATTRMGRVTDTQYF.

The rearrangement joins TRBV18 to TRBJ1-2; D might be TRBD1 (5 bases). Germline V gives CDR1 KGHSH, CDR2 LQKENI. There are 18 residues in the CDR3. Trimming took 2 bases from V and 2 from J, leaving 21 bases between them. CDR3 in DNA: TGTGCCAGCTCACCATTTCAAAGCGGCCCAGGGAAGAACTATGGCTACACCTTC. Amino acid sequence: CASSPFQSGPGKNYGYTF.

CDR3 region: CASSQDLGTGLYEQYV. CDR3 in DNA: TGTGCCAGCAGCCAAGATCTAGGGACAGGGCTCTACGAGCAGTACGTC. The rearrangement joins TRBV4-2 to TRBJ2-7, with TRBD1 identical over 9 bases. The CDR3 spans 16 residues. Germline CDR1 is LGHNA and CDR2 is YNFKEQ. V dropped 0 bases and J dropped 3; count of bases not matched to a gene: 6.

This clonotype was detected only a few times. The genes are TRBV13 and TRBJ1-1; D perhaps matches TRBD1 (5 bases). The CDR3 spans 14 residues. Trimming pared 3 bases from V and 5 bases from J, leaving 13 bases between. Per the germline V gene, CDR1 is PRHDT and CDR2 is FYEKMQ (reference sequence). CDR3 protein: CASSFRTGETEAFF. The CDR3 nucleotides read TGTGCCAGCAGCTTTAGGACGGGGGAAACTGAAGCTTTCTTT.

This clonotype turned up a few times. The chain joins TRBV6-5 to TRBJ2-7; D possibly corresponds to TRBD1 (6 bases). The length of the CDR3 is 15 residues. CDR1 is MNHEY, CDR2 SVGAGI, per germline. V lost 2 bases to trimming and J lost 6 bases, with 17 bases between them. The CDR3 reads CASSYAYAGEREQYF. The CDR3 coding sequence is TGTGCCAGCAGTTACGCCTATGCAGGGGAACGCGAGCAGTACTTC.

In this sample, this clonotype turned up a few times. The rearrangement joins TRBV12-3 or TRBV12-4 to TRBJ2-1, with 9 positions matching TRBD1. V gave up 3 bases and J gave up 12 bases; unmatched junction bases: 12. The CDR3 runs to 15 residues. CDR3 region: CASSFDGQGRWGQFF. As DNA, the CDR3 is TGTGCCAGCAGTTTTGACGGACAGGGGCGTTGGGGGCAGTTCTTC.

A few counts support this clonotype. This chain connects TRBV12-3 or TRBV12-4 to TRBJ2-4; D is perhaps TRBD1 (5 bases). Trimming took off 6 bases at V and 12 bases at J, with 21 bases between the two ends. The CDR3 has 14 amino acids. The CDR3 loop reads CASSPGSDEGAQYF. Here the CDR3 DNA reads TGTGCCAGCAGCCCAGGGTCGGACGAAGGGGCTCAGTACTTC.

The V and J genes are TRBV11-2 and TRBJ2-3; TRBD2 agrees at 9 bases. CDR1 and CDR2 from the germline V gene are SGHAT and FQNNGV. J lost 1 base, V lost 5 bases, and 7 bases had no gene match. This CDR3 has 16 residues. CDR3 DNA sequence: TGTGCCAGCAGCGTACTGCGGGGGGGCGGCACAGATACGCAGTATTTT. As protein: CASSVLRGGGTDTQYF. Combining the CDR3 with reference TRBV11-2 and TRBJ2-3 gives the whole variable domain EAGVAQSPRYKIIEKRQSVAFWCNPISGHATLYWYQQILGQGPKLLIQFQNNGVVDDSQLPKDRFSAERLKGVDSTLKIQPAKLEDSAVYLCASSVLRGGGTDTQYFGPGTRLTVL.

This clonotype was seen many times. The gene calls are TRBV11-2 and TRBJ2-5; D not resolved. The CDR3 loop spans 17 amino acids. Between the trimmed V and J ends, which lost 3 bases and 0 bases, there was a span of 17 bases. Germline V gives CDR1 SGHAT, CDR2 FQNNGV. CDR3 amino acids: CASSFEIRETYQETQYF. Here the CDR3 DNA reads TGTGCCAGCAGCTTCGAAATAAGGGAAACGTACCAAGAGACCCAGTACTTC.

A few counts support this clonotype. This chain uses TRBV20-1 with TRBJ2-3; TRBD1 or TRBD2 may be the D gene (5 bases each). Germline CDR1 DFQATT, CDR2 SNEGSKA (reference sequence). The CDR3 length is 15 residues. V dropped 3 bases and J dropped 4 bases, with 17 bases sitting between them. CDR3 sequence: CSARAGTSPADTQYF. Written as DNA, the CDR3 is TGCAGTGCTAGGGCCGGGACCTCACCGGCAGATACGCAGTATTTT.

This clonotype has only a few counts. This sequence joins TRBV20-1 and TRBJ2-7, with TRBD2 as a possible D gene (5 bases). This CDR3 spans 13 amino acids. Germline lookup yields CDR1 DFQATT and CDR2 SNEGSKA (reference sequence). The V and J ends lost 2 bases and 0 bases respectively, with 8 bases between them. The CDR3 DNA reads TGCAGTGCTAGACCTAGCACCTCCTACGAGCAGTACTTC. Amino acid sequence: CSARPSTSYEQYF.

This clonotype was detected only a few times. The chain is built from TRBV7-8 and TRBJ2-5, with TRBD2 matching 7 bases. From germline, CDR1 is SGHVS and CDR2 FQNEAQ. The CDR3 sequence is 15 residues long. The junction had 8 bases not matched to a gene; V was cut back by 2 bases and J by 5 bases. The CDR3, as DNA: TGTGCCAGCAGCTTACTTGGGGGGGGGAGGGAGACCCAGTACTTC. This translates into CASSLLGGGRETQYF.

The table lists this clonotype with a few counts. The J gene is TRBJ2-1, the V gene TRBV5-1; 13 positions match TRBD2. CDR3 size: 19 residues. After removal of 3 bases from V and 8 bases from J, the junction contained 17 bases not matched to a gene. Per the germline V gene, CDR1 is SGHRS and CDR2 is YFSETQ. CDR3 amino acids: CASSYGGLAGNPAFYEQFF. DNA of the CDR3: TGCGCCAGCAGCTACGGGGGACTAGCGGGAAACCCGGCCTTCTATGAGCAGTTCTTC.

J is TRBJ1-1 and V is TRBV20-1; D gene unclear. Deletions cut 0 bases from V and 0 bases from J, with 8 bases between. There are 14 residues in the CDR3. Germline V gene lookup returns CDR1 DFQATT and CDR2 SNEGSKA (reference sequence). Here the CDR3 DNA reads TGCAGTGCTAGAGATCCGGCAGTGAACACTGAAGCTTTCTTT. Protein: CSARDPAVNTEAFF.

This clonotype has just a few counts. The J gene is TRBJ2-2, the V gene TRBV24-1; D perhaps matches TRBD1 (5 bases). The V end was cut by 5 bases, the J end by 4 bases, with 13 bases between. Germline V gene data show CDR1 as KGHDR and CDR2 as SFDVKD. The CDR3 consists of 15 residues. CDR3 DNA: TGTGCCACCAGTGTACGACAGATGGGCACCGGGGAGCTGTTTTTT. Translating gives CATSVRQMGTGELFF.

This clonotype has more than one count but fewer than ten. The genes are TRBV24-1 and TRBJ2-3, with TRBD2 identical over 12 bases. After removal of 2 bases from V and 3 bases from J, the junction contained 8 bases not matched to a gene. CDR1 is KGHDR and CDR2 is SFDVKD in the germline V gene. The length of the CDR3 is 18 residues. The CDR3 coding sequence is TGTGCCACCAGTGATTCAGCTAGCGGGAGGGCCAGGACAGATACGCAGTATTTT. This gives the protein CATSDSASGRARTDTQYF.

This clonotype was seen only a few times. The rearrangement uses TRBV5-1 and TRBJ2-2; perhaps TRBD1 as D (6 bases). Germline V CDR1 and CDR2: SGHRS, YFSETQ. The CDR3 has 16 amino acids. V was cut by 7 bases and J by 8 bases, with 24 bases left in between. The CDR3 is CASLFHRQEALGELFF. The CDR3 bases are TGCGCCAGCTTGTTTCACCGACAGGAGGCCTTGGGGGAGCTGTTTTTT. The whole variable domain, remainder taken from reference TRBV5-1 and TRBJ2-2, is KAGVTQTPRYLIKTRGQQVTLSCSPISGHRSVSWYQQTPGQGLQFLFEYFSETQRNKGNFPGRFSGRQFSNSRSEMNVSTLELGDSALYLCASLFHRQEALGELFFGEGSRLTVL.